This T cell receptor (beta chain) appears in the sequencing data of a study of T cell responses to AZD1222 COVID-19 vaccine. Whole-study results and caveats: Of spike-specific TCRs, nearly half reportedly target regions left unmutated in variants. Repertoire samples came only from after the peak T cell response.

Per the germline V gene, CDR1 is SEHNR and CDR2 is FQNEAQ (reference sequence). This CDR3 region has 11 residues. V shed 1 base and J shed 10 bases, with 7 bases lying between them. Some clones are missing from TCRdb's copy, which holds only in-frame ones; the method was immunoSEQ multiplex PCR. Of approximately 100,000 clones in the sample, around 90% were seen once. This clone was observed a single time. Its target is not known. The chain has TRBV7-9 and TRBJ1-1, with no clear D. The sequencing here drew on peripheral blood, taken on day 0 of AZD1222 vaccination. This clonotype originated in an adult in good health. The CDR3: CASSLGSAAFF. In DNA, the CDR3 is TGTGCCAGCAGCTTAGGTTCGGCAGCTTTCTTT.